This TCR beta chain was retrieved from a study of shared clonotypes between healthy human individuals. The CDR3 has 15 residues. With V trimmed by 3 bases and J by 3 bases, 4 bases remained unmatched. The V gene's germline CDR1 is SEHNR and CDR2 FQNEAQ (reference sequence). Profiled with immunoSEQ multiplex PCR; TCRdb holds only in-frame clones, not every one. The sample includes more than 200,000 clones, over 50% of them seen just once. The specimen was memory CD4+ T cells sorted from blood. Subset of the sample: CD45RA-negative fraction. V is TRBV7-9 and J is TRBJ1-4; 7 nucleotides match TRBD1. The TCR was taken from a man between 25 and 39 years old in good health. In nucleotides, the CDR3 is TGTGCCAGCAGCTTTCGACAGGGAGCTAATGAAAAACTGTTTTTT. Protein sequence: CASSFRQGANEKLFF.